This TCR beta chain was sequenced during a study of cytomegalovirus exposure and HLA in healthy donors. General study findings and limits: It was reportedly the case that the classifier diagnosed cytomegalovirus status with high specificity and sensitivity. Sequences of the TCR beta chain were said to predict the HLA-A and HLA-B alleles of most subjects accurately. CMV serostatus was the only immune exposure information that was available.

Primers: 60 Vbeta forward and 13 Jbeta reverse. This table comes from immunoSEQ multiplex PCR, and its TCRdb copy is limited to in-frame clones, with some not included. The table lists 200,000 or so clones, 70% to 85% of them singletons. Germline V CDR1 and CDR2: SGHTA, FQGNSA. This CDR3 spans 15 amino acids. The trim removed 4 bases at V and 6 bases at J, leaving 12 bases unmatched. Notes on this clone: The antigen is undetermined.

The source of this sequence is a boy between 2 and 10 years old in good health and CMV-seronegative. Sequenced sample: PBMCs. The gene calls are TRBV7-2 and TRBJ2-7, with 7 bases aligning to TRBD1. Here the CDR3 reads CASSYSTGTDFEQYF. The CDR3 DNA follows: TGTGCCAGCAGCTATTCGACCGGGACAGACTTCGAGCAGTACTTC.